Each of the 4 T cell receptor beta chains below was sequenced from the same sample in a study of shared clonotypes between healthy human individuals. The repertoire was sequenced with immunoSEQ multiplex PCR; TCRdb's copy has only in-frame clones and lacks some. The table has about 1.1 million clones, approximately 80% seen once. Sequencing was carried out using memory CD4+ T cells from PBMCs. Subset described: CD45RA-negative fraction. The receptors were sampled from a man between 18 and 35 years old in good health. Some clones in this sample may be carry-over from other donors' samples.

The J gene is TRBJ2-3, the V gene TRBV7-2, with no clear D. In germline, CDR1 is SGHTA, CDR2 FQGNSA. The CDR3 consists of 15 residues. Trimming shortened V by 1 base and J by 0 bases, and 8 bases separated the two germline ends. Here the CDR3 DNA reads TGTGCCAGCAGCTTAGGTGGCCAGAGCACAGATACGCAGTATTTT. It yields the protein CASSLGGQSTDTQYF.

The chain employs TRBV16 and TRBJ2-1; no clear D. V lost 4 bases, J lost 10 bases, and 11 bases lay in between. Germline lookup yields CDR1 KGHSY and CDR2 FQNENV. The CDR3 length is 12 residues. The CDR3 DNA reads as TGTGCCAGCAGCCGCGAGGTGCGGGAGCAGTTCTTC. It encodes CASSREVREQFF.

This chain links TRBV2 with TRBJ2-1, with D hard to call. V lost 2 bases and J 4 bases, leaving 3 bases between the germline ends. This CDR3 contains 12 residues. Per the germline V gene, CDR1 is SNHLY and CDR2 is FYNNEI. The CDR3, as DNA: TGTGCCAGCAGTGAAAGTTACAATGAGCAGTTCTTC. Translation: CASSESYNEQFF. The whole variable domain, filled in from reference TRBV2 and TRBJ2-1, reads EPEVTQTPSHQVTQMGQEVILRCVPISNHLYFYWYRQILGQKVEFLVSFYNNEISEKSEIFDDQFSVERPDGSNFTLKIRSTKLEDSAMYFCASSESYNEQFFGPGTRLTVL.

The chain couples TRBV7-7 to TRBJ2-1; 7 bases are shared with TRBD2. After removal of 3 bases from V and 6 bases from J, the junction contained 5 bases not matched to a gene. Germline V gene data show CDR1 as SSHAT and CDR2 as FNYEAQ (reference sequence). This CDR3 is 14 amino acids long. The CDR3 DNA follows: TGTGCCAGCAGCTTGGGCGGGAGCCGCAATGAGCAGTTCTTC. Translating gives CASSLGGSRNEQFF.